The 28 T cell receptor beta chains below all came from one sample that was sequenced in a study of cytomegalovirus exposure and HLA in healthy donors. The study ran its PCR with 60 Vbeta and 13 Jbeta primers. Clones were sequenced by immunoSEQ multiplex PCR, and TCRdb holds only the in-frame ones, with some missing. The sample carries around 150,000 clones, roughly nine tenths recorded once. The sequencing input was PBMCs. These receptors all stem from a woman aged 25 to 39 in good health and CMV-seronegative.

This chain links TRBV10-3 with TRBJ1-1; 7 positions agree with TRBD1. The V segment lost 4 bases and the J segment 8 bases; nucleotides outside the gene matches: 7. The germline V gene has CDR1 ENHRY and CDR2 SYGVKD. The CDR3 runs 13 residues. For the CDR3, the DNA is TGTGCCATCAGTGCTCGGGACAGACGGGAAGCTTTCTTT. Its protein product is CAISARDRREAFF.

The J gene is TRBJ1-2, the V gene TRBV29-1, with D unresolved. Between the trimmed V and J ends, which lost 8 bases and 8 bases, there was a span of 12 bases. CDR1 is SQVTM, CDR2 ANQGSEA, per germline. The CDR3 is made up of 10 amino acids. The chain's CDR3 is CSTSGGGYTF. CDR3 nucleotides: TGCAGCACGAGCGGAGGCGGCTACACCTTC. Looking up the rest from reference TRBV29-1 and TRBJ1-2 gives the full variable domain: SAVISQKPSRDICQRGTSLTIQCQVDSQVTMMFWYRQQPGQSLTLIATANQGSEATYESGFVIDKFPISRPNLTFSTLTVSNMSPEDSSIYLCSTSGGGYTFGSGTRLTVV.

V is TRBV2 and J is TRBJ2-3; D might be TRBD2 (5 bases). The CDR3 is 14 residues long. With 7 bases removed from V and 2 bases from J, the gap between germline ends came to 13 bases. CDR1 and CDR2 from the germline V gene are SNHLY and FYNNEI. The CDR3 loop is CASKREQSTDTQYF. DNA for the CDR3: TGTGCCAGCAAGAGGGAGCAGTCCACAGATACGCAGTATTTT.

The chain carries TRBV5-1 and TRBJ1-6; no definite D call. Germline CDR1 is SGHRS and CDR2 is YFSETQ. V lost 0 bases to trimming and J lost 0 bases, with 4 bases between them. The CDR3 totals 15 residues. In nucleotides, the CDR3 is TGCGCCAGCAGCTTGGAGAGCTCCTATAATTCACCCCTCCACTTT. This sequence encodes CASSLESSYNSPLHF.

In its sample, this clone was seen a few times. The chain employs TRBV2 and TRBJ2-3; possible D gene TRBD2, 6 bases. The V end lost 6 bases, the J end lost 8 bases, and 9 bases lay between the germline ends. The CDR3 extends over 11 amino acids. Per the germline V gene, CDR1 is SNHLY and CDR2 is FYNNEI. CDR3 protein: CASSGAGTQYF. The CDR3, as DNA: TGTGCCAGCAGCGGAGCGGGTACGCAGTATTTT.

The chain joins TRBV10-1 to TRBJ2-7; the match to TRBD1 covers 7 bases. Germline lookup yields CDR1 WNHNN and CDR2 SYGVQD (reference sequence). V lost 6 bases, J lost 3 bases, and 11 bases stayed unmatched. CDR3 length: 15 amino acids. The CDR3: CASRPGGWRHYEQYF. CDR3 DNA: TGCGCCAGCAGACCAGGGGGTTGGCGGCACTACGAGCAGTACTTC.

The chain links TRBV14 to TRBJ1-1, with D maybe TRBD1 (6 bases). With 0 bases removed from V and 5 bases from J, the gap between germline ends came to 13 bases. The CDR3 extends over 15 amino acids. CDR1 is SGHDN and CDR2 is FVKESK in the germline V gene. The CDR3 DNA reads TGTGCCAGCAGCCAAGAGGGGGGGGCGTATACTGAAGCTTTCTTT. Translated, it gives CASSQEGGAYTEAFF.

J is TRBJ2-5 and V is TRBV18, with TRBD2 as a possible D gene (5 bases). V lost 3 bases and J 7 bases, leaving 12 bases between the germline ends. Germline V gene lookup returns CDR1 KGHSH and CDR2 LQKENI. This CDR3 has 13 residues. The CDR3 nucleotides are TGTGCCAGCTCACCCCCACCTGAGGGGACCCAGTACTTC. This translates into CASSPPPEGTQYF.

The chain employs TRBV12-5 and TRBJ1-2; 8 bases are shared with TRBD1. Germline CDR1 and CDR2: LGHNT and FRNRAP. Germline trimming cut 1 base from V and 2 bases from J; bases unmatched to any gene: 3. The length of the CDR3 is 15 residues. The CDR3 sequence: CASGLGQGANYGYTF. CDR3 DNA: TGTGCTAGTGGTTTGGGGCAGGGGGCGAACTATGGCTACACCTTC.

The chain has TRBV14 and TRBJ2-1; the match to TRBD2 covers 10 bases. The V segment lost 2 bases and the J segment 4 bases; nucleotides outside the gene matches: 5. The germline V gene encodes CDR1 SGHDN and CDR2 FVKESK. The CDR3 consists of 16 residues. CDR3 in DNA: TGTGCCAGCAGCCAAACACTAGCGGGACTATACAATGAGCAGTTCTTC. Protein sequence: CASSQTLAGLYNEQFF.

The chain recombines TRBV6-5 with TRBJ2-5; D is unresolved. The J call may be incorrect, as the DNA end agrees better with TRBJ2-7. CDR1 MNHEY and CDR2 SVGAGI come from the germline V gene. This CDR3 region has 15 residues. In DNA, the CDR3 is TGTGCCAGCAGTTACTCGCCGGTTGTTGCCTACGAGCAGTACTTC. This codes for CASSYSPVVAYEQYF.

The V gene is TRBV28, the J gene TRBJ2-5, with TRBD2 matching 12 bases. The CDR3 contains 17 residues. Germline loops: CDR1 MDHEN, CDR2 SYDVKM. The junction had 16 bases not matched to a gene; V was cut back by 10 bases and J by 4 bases. In DNA, the CDR3 is TGTGCCACCCAAGAGGGGGGACTAGCGGGCGTCGGAGAGACCCAGTACTTC. Translated, it gives CATQEGGLAGVGETQYF. Complete variable domain (other parts from reference TRBV28 and TRBJ2-5): DVKVTQSSRYLVKRTGEKVFLECVQDMDHENMFWYRQDPGLGLRLIYFSYDVKMKEKGDIPEGYSVSREKKERFSLILESASTNQTSMYLCATQEGGLAGVGETQYFGPGTRLLVL.

This sequence joins TRBV7-2 and TRBJ2-1, with 10 positions matching TRBD2. The germline V gene encodes CDR1 SGHTA and CDR2 FQGNSA. V was clipped by 1 base and J by 7 bases; unmatched bases: 4. This CDR3 comprises 15 residues. The CDR3 region has the DNA TGTGCCAGCAGCTTAGAGGGACTAGCGCGGAATGAGCAGTTCTTC. Its protein product is CASSLEGLARNEQFF.

The chain links TRBV28 to TRBJ2-2, with TRBD2 matching over 12 bases. After removal of 6 bases from V and 8 bases from J, the junction contained 22 bases not matched to a gene. The germline V gene has CDR1 MDHEN and CDR2 SYDVKM. The CDR3 totals 20 residues. CDR3 residues: CASSKVVRGASGRASGELFF. The CDR3 region has the DNA TGTGCCAGCAGCAAAGTCGTGAGGGGGGCTAGCGGGAGGGCCTCAGGGGAGCTGTTTTTT.

The chain carries TRBV28 and TRBJ1-5, with TRBD1 as a possible D gene (6 bases). CDR3 length: 15 amino acids. Deletions cut 6 bases from V and 7 bases from J, with 19 bases between. Germline V gives CDR1 MDHEN, CDR2 SYDVKM. The CDR3 spells CASRPLTGGGQPQHF. In DNA, the CDR3 is TGTGCCAGCAGACCCTTAACGGGGGGCGGCCAGCCCCAGCATTTT.

V and J are TRBV29-1 and TRBJ2-5; maybe TRBD1 (6 bases). The CDR3 contains 13 residues. The germline CDR1 and CDR2 sequences are SQVTM and ANQGSEA. V was cut by 6 bases and J by 1 base, with 12 bases left in between. DNA of the CDR3: TGCAGCGTCTCGACAGGCCTCCAAGAGACCCAGTACTTC. Its translation is CSVSTGLQETQYF.

The J gene is TRBJ1-1, the V gene TRBV7-2, with 8 bases matching TRBD1. The CDR3 sequence is 14 residues long. Trimming at V came to 8 bases and at J to 6 bases, leaving 11 bases not matched to a gene. Germline CDR1 is SGHTA and CDR2 is FQGNSA. CDR3 sequence reads: CASGSQGALSEAFF. The CDR3 nucleotides read TGTGCCAGCGGGTCTCAGGGGGCGTTGTCTGAAGCTTTCTTT.

Here the CDR3 reads CASSSGLAGAPYEQYF. The CDR3 coding sequence is TGTGCCAGCAGCTCGGGACTAGCGGGGGCCCCCTACGAGCAGTACTTC. The rearrangement links TRBV7-9 to TRBJ2-7, with 14 nucleotides matching TRBD2. Germline assignment: CDR1 SEHNR and CDR2 FQNEAQ (reference sequence). The CDR3 is made up of 16 amino acids. Unmatched junction bases numbered 4, after V lost 4 bases and J lost 2 bases.

The rearrangement joins TRBV2 to TRBJ2-7; D is undetermined. The V end was cut by 5 bases, the J end by 0 bases, with 11 bases between. CDR1 SNHLY and CDR2 FYNNEI come from the germline V gene. The CDR3 spans 14 residues. CDR3 in amino acids: CASSNHLRSYEQYF. In DNA, the CDR3 is TGTGCCAGCAGTAACCACCTGCGCTCCTACGAGCAGTACTTC. Based on the CDR3 plus reference TRBV2 and TRBJ2-7, the full variable domain is EPEVTQTPSHQVTQMGQEVILRCVPISNHLYFYWYRQILGQKVEFLVSFYNNEISEKSEIFDDQFSVERPDGSNFTLKIRSTKLEDSAMYFCASSNHLRSYEQYFGPGTRLTVT.

V and J are TRBV5-1 and TRBJ2-1; 7 bases map to TRBD2. Germline loops: CDR1 SGHRS, CDR2 YFSETQ. This CDR3 comprises 17 residues. V shed 4 bases, J shed 0 bases, and the junction held 10 bases outside the gene matches. The CDR3 loop is CASSLEGGLGSYNEQFF. CDR3 DNA: TGCGCCAGCAGCCTAGAGGGAGGGCTGGGCTCCTACAATGAGCAGTTCTTC. The full variable domain, completed using reference TRBV5-1 and TRBJ2-1, is KAGVTQTPRYLIKTRGQQVTLSCSPISGHRSVSWYQQTPGQGLQFLFEYFSETQRNKGNFPGRFSGRQFSNSRSEMNVSTLELGDSALYLCASSLEGGLGSYNEQFFGPGTRLTVL.

The genes are TRBV9 and TRBJ2-3; 12 bases line up with TRBD2. V dropped 2 bases and J dropped 0; count of bases not matched to a gene: 4. Germline lookup yields CDR1 SGDLS and CDR2 YYNGEE. The CDR3 length is 17 residues. CDR3 nucleotide sequence: TGTGCCAGCAGCGTTACTAGCGGGGGGCATAGCACAGATACGCAGTATTTT. It encodes CASSVTSGGHSTDTQYF.

J is TRBJ1-5 and V is TRBV7-2; 7 nucleotides line up with TRBD1. This CDR3 has 13 amino acids. J gave up 7 bases and V 6 bases, and 6 bases lay outside the gene matches. Germline lookup yields CDR1 SGHTA and CDR2 FQGNSA. This CDR3 is CASSFNRGQPQHF. DNA for the CDR3: TGTGCCAGCAGTTTCAACAGGGGCCAGCCCCAGCATTTT. The complete variable domain, with remaining parts taken from reference TRBV7-2 and TRBJ1-5, reads GAGVSQSPSNKVTEKGKDVELRCDPISGHTALYWYRQSLGQGLEFLIYFQGNSAPDKSGLPSDRFSAERTGGSVSTLTIQRTQQEDSAVYLCASSFNRGQPQHFGDGTRLSIL.

The rearrangement uses TRBV15 and TRBJ2-7, with D maybe TRBD1 (6 bases). Trimming took 1 base from V and 5 from J, leaving 15 bases between them. Per germline, CDR1 LNHNV and CDR2 YYDKDF (reference sequence). This CDR3 has 15 amino acids. The CDR3 here is CATSRARRTAHEQYF. The CDR3 DNA reads TGTGCCACCAGCAGAGCCCGGAGGACAGCACACGAGCAGTACTTC.

This clone was counted once. The rearrangement joins TRBV19 to TRBJ2-1; 10 nucleotides align to TRBD1. The germline CDR1 and CDR2 sequences are LNHDA and SQIVND (reference sequence). The CDR3 covers 16 residues. V shed 4 bases, J shed 3 bases, and the junction held 6 bases outside the gene matches. The DNA of the CDR3 is TGTGCCAGTAGTACCCTGGGGACAGGGGACTACAATGAGCAGTTCTTC. It specifies CASSTLGTGDYNEQFF.

This clone has just a few counts. The CDR3 DNA is TGTGCCAGCAGCTTACCCCGGGACAGGGCGAACACCGGGGAGCTGTTTTTT. It encodes CASSLPRDRANTGELFF. J is TRBJ2-2 and V is TRBV7-3, with 9 positions matching TRBD1. This CDR3 has 17 residues. V trimming: 2 bases; J trimming: 0 bases; junction bases outside the gene matches: 4. Germline V CDR1 and CDR2: SGHTA, FQGTGA.

This clone has just one count. J is TRBJ2-3 and V is TRBV5-4; 13 bases align to TRBD2. In germline, CDR1 is SGHNT, CDR2 YYREEE (reference sequence). The CDR3 consists of 17 residues. J was trimmed by 2 bases and V by 4 bases; bases with no gene match: 7. Here the CDR3 DNA reads TGTGCCAGCAGCATTGGACTAGCGGGGGCCTACACAGATACGCAGTATTTT. It translates to CASSIGLAGAYTDTQYF.

This clone has a single count. In DNA form, the CDR3 reads TGTGCCAGCAGCCGGGGGGCGGGGGACTCCTACGAGCAGTACTTC. Translated, it gives CASSRGAGDSYEQYF. The chain uses TRBV5-8 and TRBJ2-7; the D gene is possibly TRBD2 (7 bases). CDR3 size: 15 residues. V was pared by 4 bases and J by 0 bases, with 14 bases between. Germline assignment: CDR1 SGHTS and CDR2 YDEGEE.

The chain combines TRBV19 with TRBJ2-7; D perhaps matches TRBD1 (6 bases). Deletions cut 8 bases from V and 2 bases from J, with 19 bases between. There are 15 residues in the CDR3. CDR1 is LNHDA, CDR2 SQIVND, per germline (reference sequence). CDR3 nucleotide sequence: TGTGCCAGTGGGGGCCGGGACACGCCTGCCTACGAGCAGTACTTC. This codes for CASGGRDTPAYEQYF.